These 3 T cell receptor beta chains came from one sample sequenced in a study of blood T cell repertoires in COVID-19. Profiled with immunoSEQ multiplex PCR; TCRdb holds only in-frame clones, not every one. The sample has around 200,000 clones; 75% to 90% are singletons. Sequenced sample: peripheral blood. These receptors all come from a human donor in a cohort sampled during active COVID-19.

This rearrangement joins TRBV5-1 to TRBJ2-6; D gene unclear. The V end lost 3 bases, the J end lost 0 bases, and 7 bases lay between the germline ends. Germline CDR1 reads SGHRS; CDR2 reads YFSETQ. There are 15 residues in the CDR3. CDR3 in amino acids: CASSSPSSGANVLTF. The CDR3 DNA reads TGCGCCAGCAGCTCCCCTAGCTCTGGGGCCAACGTCCTGACTTTC.

As DNA, the CDR3 is TGTGCCAGCAGCTTAGATATCACTTACGAGCAGTACTTC. It yields the protein CASSLDITYEQYF. The chain links TRBV7-6 to TRBJ2-7; no clear D gene. Trimming shortened V by 1 base and J by 4 bases, and 8 bases separated the two germline ends. Germline V gene lookup returns CDR1 SGHVS and CDR2 FNYEAQ. There are 13 residues in the CDR3. Together with reference TRBV7-6 and TRBJ2-7, the CDR3 gives the full variable domain: GAGVSQSPRYKVTKRGQDVALRCDPISGHVSLYWYRQALGQGPEFLTYFNYEAQQDKSGLPNDRFSAERPEGSISTLTIQRTEQRDSAMYRCASSLDITYEQYFGPGTRLTVT.

The rearrangement joins TRBV9 to TRBJ2-1, with TRBD2 identical over 14 bases. The CDR3 totals 16 residues. In germline, CDR1 is SGDLS, CDR2 YYNGEE. Trimming removed 3 bases from V and 7 bases from J; junction bases left unmatched: 6. CDR3 DNA sequence: TGTGCCAGCAGCGCCCGGACTAGCGGGAGGTGGAATGAGCAGTTCTTC. The encoded protein is CASSARTSGRWNEQFF.